A selection of T cell receptor beta chains follows, all from one sample in a study of T cells after yellow fever vaccination. MiXCR was run by TCRdb on the 5' RACE reads, yielding one entry per CDR3 protein. Among some 300,000 distinct CDR3 sequences listed, roughly 3.5% were seen once. The source was PBMCs, collected on the day of the yellow fever booster vaccination. These receptors all stem from a man aged 18 to 29 who received the YFV17D yellow fever vaccine. The CDR3 runs from the conserved cysteine through the conserved F or W. The D gene is left open where the match is weak. Size tells how often a clone was seen (once, few, many) or the class of an expanded clone, and some rows leave it out.

D: .; J: TRBJ1-3; size: many; V: TRBV7-9; CDR3: CASSLARASSGNTIYF; DNA: TGTGCCAGCAGCTTAGCCAGGGCTAGCTCTGGAAACACCATATATTTT
D: TRBD1; J: TRBJ2-1; size: .; V: TRBV10-3; CDR3: CAISLQGVKLLGHNEQFF; DNA: TGTGCCATCAGTCTACAGGGGGTGAAGCTGTTGGGCCACAATGAGCAGTTCTTC
D: .; J: TRBJ2-7; size: few; V: TRBV20-1; CDR3: CSASPSPDTDSSYEQYF; DNA: TGCAGTGCTTCCCCCTCGCCAGATACCGATAGCTCCTACGAGCAGTACTTC
D: .; J: TRBJ2-7; size: many; V: TRBV25-1; CDR3: CASSEYNYEQYF; DNA: TGTGCCAGCAGTGAATATAACTACGAGCAGTACTTC
D: .; J: TRBJ1-1; size: .; V: TRBV5-1; CDR3: CASSSGLGVSGRRTEAFF; DNA: TGCGCCAGCAGCTCGGGCCTCGGGGTTAGCGGGAGGAGGACTGAAGCTTTCTTT
D: TRBD1; J: TRBJ1-2; size: many; V: TRBV19; CDR3: CASSIDFATGENYGYTF; DNA: TGTGCCAGTAGTATAGATTTCGCGACAGGGGAGAACTATGGCTACACCTTC
D: TRBD1; J: TRBJ2-3; size: many; V: TRBV7-2; CDR3: CASSGLGQGADTQYF; DNA: TGTGCCAGCAGCGGGCTTGGACAGGGGGCAGATACGCAGTATTTT
D: .; J: TRBJ1-2; size: .; V: TRBV12-3/TRBV12-4; CDR3: CASSSPGPWGYTF; DNA: TGTGCCAGCAGTTCGCCGGGACCCTGGGGCTACACCTTC
D: TRBD1; J: TRBJ2-5; size: .; V: TRBV20-1; CDR3: CSAQQGGQETQYF; DNA: TGCAGTGCTCAACAGGGGGGACAAGAGACCCAGTACTTC
D: TRBD2; J: TRBJ2-5; size: many; V: TRBV3-1; CDR3: CASSLRLAETQYF; DNA: TGTGCCAGCAGCCTTCGACTAGCGGAGACCCAGTACTTC
D: .; J: TRBJ1-5; size: few; V: TRBV12-2; CDR3: CASRLGEPTGGSNQPQHF; DNA: TGTGCAAGTCGCTTAGGCGAACCGACAGGGGGTAGCAATCAGCCCCAGCATTTT
D: TRBD1; J: TRBJ2-7; size: many; V: TRBV7-6; CDR3: CASSSGTGVFSYEQYF; DNA: TGTGCCAGCAGCTCCGGGACAGGAGTTTTTTCCTACGAGCAGTACTTC
D: .; J: TRBJ1-2; size: few; V: TRBV7-2; CDR3: CASSTGTQGYYGYTF; DNA: TGTGCCAGCAGCACAGGAACCCAGGGTTACTATGGCTACACCTTC
D: .; J: TRBJ1-4; size: few; V: TRBV7-2; CDR3: CASSRPGSLNEKLFF; DNA: TGTGCCAGCAGCCGTCCTGGGTCGCTTAATGAAAAACTGTTTTTT
D: .; J: TRBJ2-1; size: few; V: TRBV9; CDR3: CASSPWTAQNEQFF; DNA: TGTGCCAGCAGCCCCTGGACGGCTCAAAATGAGCAGTTCTTC
D: TRBD1; J: TRBJ1-5; size: .; V: TRBV7-2; CDR3: CASSLGTGVENQPQHF; DNA: TGTGCCAGCAGCTTGGGGACAGGTGTGGAAAATCAGCCCCAGCATTTT
D: TRBD2; J: TRBJ2-1; size: .; V: TRBV18; CDR3: CASSPTSSYEQFF; DNA: TGTGCCAGCTCACCGACTAGCTCTTACGAGCAGTTCTTC
D: .; J: TRBJ2-6; size: many; V: TRBV20-1; CDR3: CSGSRGSGANVLTF; DNA: TGCAGTGGTAGCAGGGGCTCTGGGGCCAACGTCCTGACTTTC
D: .; J: TRBJ1-6; size: many; V: TRBV7-2; CDR3: CASRAQGSPLHF; DNA: TGTGCCAGCAGAGCGCAAGGGTCACCCCTCCACTTT
D: .; J: TRBJ2-5; size: many; V: TRBV20-1; CDR3: CSATRGGQETQYF; DNA: TGCAGTGCCACAAGGGGGGGCCAAGAGACCCAGTACTTC
D: .; J: TRBJ2-7; size: few; V: TRBV5-1; CDR3: CASSLDLGLIGEQYF; DNA: TGCGCCAGCAGCTTGGATCTGGGGCTCATCGGCGAGCAGTACTTC
D: .; J: TRBJ1-6; size: .; V: TRBV12-3/TRBV12-4; CDR3: CASSQTGGNSPLHF; DNA: TGTGCCAGCAGTCAGACAGGAGGTAATTCACCCCTCCACTTT
D: .; J: TRBJ2-7; size: many; V: TRBV10-3; CDR3: CAISAGTYEQYF; DNA: TGTGCCATCAGTGCTGGGACCTACGAGCAGTACTTC
D: .; J: TRBJ1-6; size: few; V: TRBV5-1; CDR3: CASSLNFRAGNSPLHF; DNA: TGCGCCAGCAGCTTGAATTTCAGGGCGGGAAATTCACCCCTCCACTTT
D: .; J: TRBJ1-4; size: few; V: TRBV11-2; CDR3: CASSGVTNEKLFF; DNA: TGTGCCAGCAGTGGGGTTACTAATGAAAAACTGTTTTTT
D: .; J: TRBJ1-1; size: .; V: TRBV2; CDR3: CASVTDQGAEAFF; DNA: TGTGCCAGCGTAACGGACCAGGGCGCTGAAGCTTTCTTT
D: .; J: TRBJ1-5; size: .; V: TRBV12-3/TRBV12-4; CDR3: CASSHDVQASNQPQHF; DNA: TGTGCCAGCAGCCATGACGTTCAGGCTAGCAATCAGCCCCAGCATTTT
D: .; J: TRBJ1-1; size: many; V: TRBV7-2; CDR3: CASSLEGEAFF; DNA: TGTGCCAGCAGCTTAGAAGGTGAAGCTTTCTTT
D: .; J: TRBJ1-6; size: .; V: TRBV25-1; CDR3: CASRLAAANNSPLHF; DNA: TGTGCCAGCCGCTTGGCGGCAGCTAATAATTCACCCCTCCACTTT
D: TRBD1; J: TRBJ1-5; size: .; V: TRBV5-1; CDR3: CASSPGQGASEPQHF; DNA: TGCGCCAGCAGCCCCGGACAGGGAGCCTCCGAGCCCCAGCATTTT
D: .; J: TRBJ1-4; size: many; V: TRBV27; CDR3: CASSTEPGRLNEKLFF; DNA: TGTGCCAGCAGTACCGAACCGGGACGACTAAATGAAAAACTGTTTTTT
D: .; J: TRBJ2-3; size: many; V: TRBV3-1; CDR3: CASSQYGDTDTQYF; DNA: TGTGCCAGCAGCCAGTACGGAGACACAGATACGCAGTATTTT
D: TRBD2; J: TRBJ2-1; size: many; V: TRBV28; CDR3: CASRGSGVYNEQFF; DNA: TGTGCCAGCAGGGGTAGCGGGGTATACAATGAGCAGTTCTTC
D: .; J: TRBJ1-2; size: many; V: TRBV7-8; CDR3: CASSTRGRYGYTF; DNA: TGTGCCAGCAGCACCCGGGGACGGTATGGCTACACCTTC
D: .; J: TRBJ2-5; size: .; V: TRBV5-1; CDR3: CASRQRQKFQETQYF; DNA: TGCGCCAGCAGGCAGAGACAGAAATTCCAAGAGACCCAGTACTTC
D: .; J: TRBJ2-7; size: many; V: TRBV7-9; CDR3: CASSYRQDSYEQYF; DNA: TGTGCCAGCAGTTACAGACAGGATTCCTACGAGCAGTACTTC
D: .; J: TRBJ2-1; size: many; V: TRBV14; CDR3: CASSQDNRVGYNEQFF; DNA: TGTGCCAGCAGCCAAGATAACCGGGTGGGCTACAATGAGCAGTTCTTC
D: TRBD1; J: TRBJ1-1; size: many; V: TRBV18; CDR3: CASSPLPGTAEAFF; DNA: TGTGCCAGCTCACCACTCCCGGGGACAGCTGAAGCTTTCTTT
D: TRBD1; J: TRBJ1-1; size: .; V: TRBV3-1; CDR3: CASSQTRGTANTEAFF; DNA: TGTGCCAGCAGCCAAACCAGGGGGACGGCGAACACTGAAGCTTTCTTT
D: .; J: TRBJ2-4; size: many; V: TRBV6-6; CDR3: CASRPDRPHPKNIQYF; DNA: TGTGCCAGCAGACCAGACCGTCCCCACCCCAAAAACATTCAGTACTTC
D: .; J: TRBJ2-1; size: few; V: TRBV20-1; CDR3: CSARSGGRSYNEQFF; DNA: TGCAGTGCTAGATCGGGGGGCCGCTCCTACAATGAGCAGTTCTTC
D: .; J: TRBJ1-2; size: .; V: TRBV5-1; CDR3: CASSSNRDHGYTF; DNA: TGCGCCAGCAGCTCCAACAGGGACCATGGCTACACCTTC
D: .; J: TRBJ2-3; size: .; V: TRBV7-9; CDR3: CASTSPLRDTQYF; DNA: TGTGCCAGCACCTCCCCACTCCGAGATACGCAGTATTTT
D: .; J: TRBJ1-2; size: few; V: TRBV28; CDR3: CASSSGGNYTF; DNA: TGTGCCAGCAGTTCTGGGGGGAACTACACCTTC
D: TRBD1; J: TRBJ1-1; size: many; V: TRBV7-2; CDR3: CASSSTGGGTEAFF; DNA: TGTGCCAGCAGCTCGACAGGGGGAGGCACTGAAGCTTTCTTT
D: TRBD2; J: TRBJ2-5; size: few; V: TRBV5-1; CDR3: CASSLLASGDEETQYF; DNA: TGCGCCAGCAGCTTGCTGGCTAGCGGTGATGAAGAGACCCAGTACTTC
D: .; J: TRBJ2-1; size: few; V: TRBV5-1; CDR3: CASTTLRGQGIGSYNEQFF; DNA: TGCGCCAGCACCACCCTCCGCGGGCAGGGGATAGGATCCTACAATGAGCAGTTCTTC
D: .; J: TRBJ1-5; size: few; V: TRBV2; CDR3: CASRRRFMDQPQHF; DNA: TGTGCCAGCAGGAGAAGGTTTATGGATCAGCCCCAGCATTTT
D: .; J: TRBJ2-1; size: many; V: TRBV20-1; CDR3: CSARASRSSYNEQFF; DNA: TGCAGTGCTAGGGCCAGCCGGAGCTCCTACAATGAGCAGTTCTTC